The 29 T cell receptor beta chains below all came from one sample that was sequenced in a study of beta chain features in type 1 diabetes. The study, taken as a whole, reports: Type 1 diabetes patients showed a moderate but significant shortening of TCRB CDR3s in all four CD4+ subsets.

These receptors are not linked to any known antigen. The entirety of the isolated RNA underwent reverse transcription, so expressed TCRB transcripts were sequenced. Clones were read by immunoSEQ multiplex PCR, and TCRdb kept only the in-frame ones, dropping some. The sample carries 150,000 to 200,000 clones, 63% recorded once. The sequenced material came from naive CD4+ T cells from blood. These receptors all come from a man aged 30-40 years with type 1 diabetes.

This clone was seen only a few times. The chain recombines TRBV25-1 with TRBJ1-5, with unresolved D. This CDR3 comprises 14 residues. Germline V CDR1 and CDR2: MGHDK, SYGVNS. V dropped 2 bases and J dropped 2 bases, with 7 bases sitting between them. Written as DNA, the CDR3 is TGTGCCAGCAGTGAAGTTAGTGGCAATCAGCCCCAGCATTTT. This sequence encodes CASSEVSGNQPQHF.

The chain is built from TRBV10-3 and TRBJ2-1; maybe TRBD1 (6 bases). Trimming stripped 0 bases from V and 1 base from J, with 10 bases between. The CDR3 has 16 residues. Looked up from germline, CDR1 is ENHRY and CDR2 is SYGVKD. In nucleotides, the CDR3 is TGTGCCATCAGTGAGTCCTGGGGGCGATCCTACAATGAGCAGTTCTTC. Amino acids: CAISESWGRSYNEQFF.

The J gene is TRBJ2-4, the V gene TRBV11-2, with D perhaps TRBD1 or TRBD2 (5 bases each). The V gene's germline CDR1 is SGHAT and CDR2 FQNNGV. This CDR3 is built from 13 residues. Trimming took 3 bases from V and 3 from J, leaving 6 bases between them. CDR3 nucleotide sequence: TGTGCCAGCAGCTTGGGGGTCAAAAACATTCAGTACTTC. It is translated as CASSLGVKNIQYF.

This chain joins TRBV13 and TRBJ2-7, with 9 bases fitting TRBD2. The CDR3 has 14 amino acids. Losses at the gene ends were 6 bases for V and 5 bases for J; bases not matched to a gene: 8. Germline CDR1 and CDR2: PRHDT and FYEKMQ (reference sequence). The CDR3 nucleotides read TGTGCCAGCAGTTCCTCCGGGACTAGCAACGAGCAGTACTTC. Encoded protein: CASSSSGTSNEQYF.

This clone appeared a few times. The chain couples TRBV19 to TRBJ2-4, with TRBD1 as a possible D gene (6 bases). Between the trimmed V and J ends, which lost 3 bases and 5 bases, there was a span of 11 bases. Germline loops: CDR1 LNHDA, CDR2 SQIVND (reference sequence). The CDR3 extends over 14 amino acids. The CDR3 region is CASSMLDRENIQYF. The CDR3 DNA reads as TGTGCCAGTAGTATGCTGGACAGAGAAAACATTCAGTACTTC.

The chain uses TRBV5-6 and TRBJ1-3; 8 bases align to TRBD1. This CDR3 spans 14 amino acids. Germline CDR1 and CDR2: SGHDT and YYEEEE. The V gene end was trimmed by 3 bases and the J gene end by 4 bases; junction bases not matched to a gene: 3. This chain's CDR3 is CASSSRTGGNTIYF. CDR3 DNA: TGTGCCAGCAGCTCCCGGACAGGGGGAAACACCATATATTTT.

This clone has a handful of counts. The chain has TRBV30 and TRBJ1-6, with 11 bases that match TRBD1. V trimming: 0 bases; J trimming: 11 bases; junction bases outside the gene matches: 6. This CDR3 has 15 residues. The germline V gene encodes CDR1 GTSNPN and CDR2 SVGIG (reference sequence). The DNA for the CDR3 is TGTGCCTGGAGTGTACAGGGGACAGGGGGTCCACCCCTCCACTTT. Amino acid sequence: CAWSVQGTGGPPLHF.

The CDR3 is CASSSYGGGTDTQYF. In DNA form, the CDR3 reads TGTGCCAGCAGTTCCTACGGCGGTGGCACAGATACGCAGTATTTT. The chain joins TRBV27 to TRBJ2-3, with no clear D. This CDR3 is 15 amino acids long. Germline V gene data show CDR1 as MNHEY and CDR2 as SMNVEV (reference sequence). V lost 4 bases and J lost 1, with 12 bases in between.

V usage is TRBV7-2 and J usage is TRBJ2-3; 9 bases fit TRBD2. The CDR3 contains 15 residues. J lost 4 bases, V lost 2 bases, and 4 bases had no gene match. Germline values: CDR1 SGHTA, CDR2 FQGNSA. CDR3 in amino acids: CASSLWTSVSDTQYF. Written as DNA, the CDR3 is TGTGCCAGCAGCTTATGGACTAGCGTGTCAGATACGCAGTATTTT. Full variable domain (missing parts from reference TRBV7-2 and TRBJ2-3): GAGVSQSPSNKVTEKGKDVELRCDPISGHTALYWYRQSLGQGLEFLIYFQGNSAPDKSGLPSDRFSAERTGGSVSTLTIQRTQQEDSAVYLCASSLWTSVSDTQYFGPGTRLTVL.

The chain uses TRBV9 and TRBJ2-5, with no clear D. The length of the CDR3 is 13 residues. Trimming took off 0 bases at V and 5 bases at J, with 8 bases between the two ends. Germline loops: CDR1 SGDLS, CDR2 YYNGEE. CDR3 amino acids: CASSVEYRETQYF. CDR3 nucleotides: TGTGCCAGCAGCGTAGAGTACCGGGAGACCCAGTACTTC.

The chain recombines TRBV4-3 with TRBJ1-1; D is possibly TRBD1 (6 bases). Germline-derived CDR1 and CDR2 are LGHNA and YSLEER. The CDR3 is made up of 14 amino acids. The V end was cut by 6 bases, the J end by 2 bases, with 13 bases between. CDR3: CASSQLQGNTEAFF. The DNA for the CDR3 is TGCGCCAGCAGTCAATTACAGGGTAACACTGAAGCTTTCTTT.

The chain links TRBV6-6 to TRBJ1-5, with D uncertain. CDR3 length: 13 residues. Trimming shortened V by 7 bases and J by 0 bases, and 7 bases separated the two germline ends. Germline CDR1 and CDR2: MNHNY and SVGAGI (reference sequence). The CDR3 protein is CASNSYSNQPQHF. CDR3 nucleotides: TGTGCCAGCAACAGTTATAGCAATCAGCCCCAGCATTTT.

This clone came up a few times. This rearrangement joins TRBV2 to TRBJ2-1; TRBD2 matches at 9 bases. The CDR3 contains 11 residues. Germline CDR1 and CDR2: SNHLY and FYNNEI. V lost 9 bases and J lost 16; bases outside the gene matches: 10. For the CDR3, the DNA is TGTGCCAGGGTAGCGGGGGACTTGACCTTCTTC. This sequence encodes CARVAGDLTFF.

This clone was detected only a few times. The chain joins TRBV5-1 to TRBJ1-1; D gene unclear. The CDR3 runs to 16 residues. V was trimmed by 0 bases and J by 1 base, leaving 13 bases between them. In germline, CDR1 is SGHRS, CDR2 YFSETQ. Here the CDR3 DNA reads TGCGCCAGCAGCTTGGATCCCGGACGGGCGAACACTGAAGCTTTCTTT. Its translation is CASSLDPGRANTEAFF.

The table lists this clone with a few counts. The CDR3 DNA reads as TGCGCCAGCAGCTCGACAGGTACCCTCTCCTACGAGCAGTACTTC. Its protein product is CASSSTGTLSYEQYF. The chain has TRBV5-1 and TRBJ2-7, with D tentatively TRBD1 (6 bases). CDR3 length: 15 amino acids. The germline V gene has CDR1 SGHRS and CDR2 YFSETQ. Trimming shortened V by 3 bases and J by 0 bases, and 13 bases separated the two germline ends.

This chain connects TRBV30 to TRBJ1-2; the D gene is possibly TRBD1 (5 bases). The CDR3 spans 12 residues. V lost 2 bases to trimming and J lost 3 bases, with 7 bases between them. Germline CDR1 is GTSNPN and CDR2 is SVGIG (reference sequence). DNA of the CDR3: TGTGCCTGGAGTTCGGGACACTATGGCTACACCTTC. Translation: CAWSSGHYGYTF.

The chain employs TRBV27 and TRBJ2-4; D unresolved. Between the trimmed V and J ends, which lost 1 base and 0 bases, there was a span of 13 bases. CDR3 length equals 17 residues. The germline V gene encodes CDR1 MNHEY and CDR2 SMNVEV (reference sequence). The CDR3 region is CASSLFYGDLAKNIQYF. The CDR3 bases are TGTGCCAGCAGTTTATTCTATGGGGATCTAGCCAAAAACATTCAGTACTTC.

The V call is TRBV7-9, the J call TRBJ2-5, with D uncertain. The CDR3 runs to 14 residues. Trimming left V 2 bases short and J 1 base short, with 8 bases between. CDR1 and CDR2 from the germline V gene are SEHNR and FQNEAQ (reference sequence). CDR3: CASSLSDGQETQYF. CDR3 bases: TGTGCCAGCAGCTTATCCGACGGCCAAGAGACCCAGTACTTC.

This chain joins TRBV2 and TRBJ2-7; D is unresolved. CDR3 length: 14 residues. V was trimmed by 4 bases and J by 5 bases, leaving 15 bases between them. Germline values: CDR1 SNHLY, CDR2 FYNNEI. CDR3 DNA: TGTGCCAGCAGTGGTGGAACCGTTGTCAACGAGCAGTACTTC. It codes for CASSGGTVVNEQYF.

In its sample, this clone was seen a few times. The chain uses TRBV7-9 and TRBJ2-1; D remains unclear. This CDR3 comprises 14 residues. V was cut by 1 base and J by 5 bases, with 9 bases left in between. Germline CDR1 is SEHNR and CDR2 is FQNEAQ (reference sequence). Written as DNA, the CDR3 is TGTGCCAGCAGCTTAGGGGCAGGAAACAATGAGCAGTTCTTC. Translated, it gives CASSLGAGNNEQFF.

V and J are TRBV7-2 and TRBJ2-3, with 10 bases aligning to TRBD2. From germline, CDR1 is SGHTA and CDR2 FQGNSA. The CDR3 is made up of 15 amino acids. Unmatched junction bases numbered 1, after V lost 3 bases and J lost 1 base. CDR3 sequence: CASSFLAGGTDTQYF. The CDR3 DNA is TGTGCCAGCAGCTTTCTAGCGGGGGGCACAGATACGCAGTATTTT.

This clone was detected only once. The CDR3 spells CAWSIGKVSTKNIQYF. CDR3 DNA sequence: TGTGCCTGGAGTATCGGAAAGGTATCTACCAAAAACATTCAGTACTTC. The chain carries TRBV30 and TRBJ2-4; D ambiguous. CDR1 is GTSNPN, CDR2 SVGIG, per germline (reference sequence). V shed 2 bases and J shed 2 bases, with 16 bases lying between them. The CDR3 is 16 amino acids.

This rearrangement joins TRBV7-9 to TRBJ2-7; D ambiguous. Germline-derived CDR1 and CDR2 are SEHNR and FQNEAQ (reference sequence). V lost 1 base and J lost 2, with 6 bases in between. The CDR3 runs to 13 residues. The CDR3 DNA is TGTGCCAGCAGCTTAGACGGCCCCTACGAGCAGTACTTC. Its protein is CASSLDGPYEQYF.

This rearrangement joins TRBV29-1 to TRBJ1-1; D unresolved. The CDR3 has 14 residues. Trimming stripped 4 bases from V and 1 base from J, with 13 bases between. In germline, CDR1 is SQVTM, CDR2 ANQGSEA. CDR3: CSVVNSFRNTEAFF. The CDR3 DNA reads as TGCAGCGTTGTAAACAGCTTCAGGAACACTGAAGCTTTCTTT. Supplemented by reference TRBV29-1 and TRBJ1-1, the full variable domain reads SAVISQKPSRDICQRGTSLTIQCQVDSQVTMMFWYRQQPGQSLTLIATANQGSEATYESGFVIDKFPISRPNLTFSTLTVSNMSPEDSSIYLCSVVNSFRNTEAFFGQGTRLTVV.

The chain recombines TRBV25-1 with TRBJ2-7; TRBD1 is a possible D gene (6 bases). From germline, CDR1 is MGHDK and CDR2 SYGVNS. V was cut by 6 bases and J by 3 bases, with 15 bases left in between. The CDR3 is made up of 14 amino acids. The CDR3 coding sequence is TGTGCCAGCAGGCGCCGGGACAAGGGCTACGAGCAGTACTTC. This translates into CASRRRDKGYEQYF.

J is TRBJ2-3 and V is TRBV2; D is uncertain. Germline V gene lookup returns CDR1 SNHLY and CDR2 FYNNEI. This CDR3 spans 13 amino acids. V gave up 1 base and J gave up 6 bases, with 8 bases separating them. CDR3 sequence: CASSEVVYDTQYF. In nucleotides, the CDR3 is TGTGCCAGCAGTGAAGTGGTGTATGATACGCAGTATTTT.

This chain links TRBV5-1 with TRBJ1-1, with 7 bases that match TRBD1. The CDR3 extends over 15 amino acids. V lost 4 bases to trimming and J lost 0 bases; unmatched junction nucleotides: 6. Looked up from germline, CDR1 is SGHRS and CDR2 is YFSETQ. CDR3 in amino acids: CASSRQGQMNTEAFF. The CDR3 coding sequence is TGCGCCAGCAGCAGACAGGGACAAATGAACACTGAAGCTTTCTTT.

A few counts support this clone. J is TRBJ1-1 and V is TRBV25-1, with D uncertain. Germline V gene data show CDR1 as MGHDK and CDR2 as SYGVNS. V was pared by 0 bases and J by 4 bases, with 0 bases between. The CDR3 covers 11 residues. CDR3 loop: CASSEYTEAFF. DNA for the CDR3: TGTGCCAGCAGTGAATACACTGAAGCTTTCTTT. Filled out from reference TRBV25-1 and TRBJ1-1, the complete variable domain reads EADIYQTPRYLVIGTGKKITLECSQTMGHDKMYWYQQDPGMELHLIHYSYGVNSTEKGDLSSESTVSRIRTEHFPLTLESARPSHTSQYLCASSEYTEAFFGQGTRLTVV.

This chain links TRBV9 with TRBJ1-1; D remains unclear. V was shortened by 0 bases and J by 0 bases, with 6 bases between the two germline ends. The length of the CDR3 is 14 residues. CDR1 is SGDLS, CDR2 YYNGEE, per germline. In nucleotides, the CDR3 is TGTGCCAGCAGCGTAGAGTCGGTGAACACTGAAGCTTTCTTT. Residues: CASSVESVNTEAFF.